Each of the 32 T cell receptor beta chains below was sequenced from the same sample in a study of identical twins. One entry per CDR3 protein, called by TCRdb with MiXCR from the 5' RACE reads. This table has fewer than 450,000 distinct CDR3 sequences, roughly 9% appearing once. Material for sequencing was naive T cells sorted from blood. Receptors originate from a woman aged 45 to 65 in good health.

The gene calls are TRBV20-1 and TRBJ2-7, with 9 bases that match TRBD1. The CDR3 has 17 residues. The V gene's germline CDR1 is DFQATT and CDR2 SNEGSKA (reference sequence). V trimming: 4 bases; J trimming: 4 bases; junction bases outside the gene matches: 17. CDR3: CSATQVLGDREGYEQYF. In DNA, the CDR3 is TGCAGTGCTACCCAGGTTTTGGGGGACAGGGAGGGTTACGAGCAGTACTTC.

On this clonotype itself: Possible read error: a much larger clone is one base away. This chain uses TRBV7-2 with TRBJ2-7; perhaps TRBD1 as D (5 bases). The CDR3 length is 13 residues. The germline gives CDR1 SGHTA, CDR2 FQGNSA. Trimming removed 9 bases at V and 4 bases at J, with 16 bases between. CDR3 region: CASRRGNQYEQYF. DNA of the CDR3: TGTGCCAGTAGAAGGGGCAACCAATACGAGCAGTACTTC.

The chain couples TRBV5-1 to TRBJ2-1; weak D call: TRBD1 (7 bases). The CDR3 sequence is 14 residues long. Looked up from germline, CDR1 is SGHRS and CDR2 is YFSETQ. Deletions cut 4 bases from V and 5 bases from J, with 13 bases between. The DNA of the CDR3 is TGCGCCAGCAGCCCCCGGAGGGGGCACAATGAGCAGTTCTTC. It is translated as CASSPRRGHNEQFF.

This clonotype occurred a few times. The chain employs TRBV7-9 and TRBJ2-3; a possible D gene is TRBD2 (6 bases). Germline CDR1 is SEHNR and CDR2 is FQNEAQ (reference sequence). Trimming pared 0 bases from V and 1 base from J, leaving 26 bases between. The CDR3 runs to 21 residues. CDR3 loop: CASSLARRIGGFELGTDTQYF. The CDR3 DNA sequence: TGTGCCAGCAGCTTAGCGCGGAGAATTGGAGGGTTCGAATTGGGCACAGATACGCAGTATTTT.

This clonotype was counted many times. The V and J genes are TRBV2 and TRBJ2-1, with TRBD2 identical over 9 bases. V dropped 3 bases and J dropped 0; count of bases not matched to a gene: 0. This CDR3 contains 15 residues. Germline values: CDR1 SNHLY, CDR2 FYNNEI. CDR3 sequence (DNA): TGTGCCAGCAGTGATAGCGGGAGCTCCTACAATGAGCAGTTCTTC. Its protein product is CASSDSGSSYNEQFF.

This clonotype appeared many times. This sequence joins TRBV20-1 and TRBJ2-1; tentative D call: TRBD2 (6 bases). From germline, CDR1 is DFQATT and CDR2 SNEGSKA (reference sequence). The CDR3 covers 18 residues. The V and J ends lost 3 bases and 0 bases respectively, with 21 bases between them. Here the CDR3 reads CSARDHSTSLSSYNEQFF. The CDR3 DNA sequence: TGCAGTGCTAGGGATCACTCAACTAGCTTGAGCTCCTACAATGAGCAGTTCTTC.

The chain combines TRBV29-1 with TRBJ2-7; TRBD1 agrees at 7 bases. The ends lost 3 bases at V and 0 bases at J; junction bases unmatched: 5. In germline, CDR1 is SQVTM, CDR2 ANQGSEA. The CDR3 has 14 amino acids. The chain's CDR3 is CSVEGRDSSYEQYF. For the CDR3, the DNA is TGCAGCGTTGAGGGTCGGGACAGCTCCTACGAGCAGTACTTC.

This clonotype has more than one count but fewer than ten. CDR3 in DNA: TGTGCCAGCAGTCCCCCGGGACAGAGCAAGTACCAAGAGACCCAGTACTTC. The encoded protein is CASSPPGQSKYQETQYF. The rearrangement uses TRBV27 and TRBJ2-5; 7 bases line up with TRBD1. The CDR3 is made up of 17 amino acids. J gave up 0 bases and V 5 bases, and 12 bases lay outside the gene matches. The germline CDR1 and CDR2 sequences are MNHEY and SMNVEV (reference sequence).

This clonotype showed up many times. The chain links TRBV3-1 to TRBJ1-4; possible D gene TRBD1, 5 bases. Trimming stripped 1 base from V and 5 bases from J, with 8 bases between. This CDR3 has 14 amino acids. CDR1 LGHDT and CDR2 YNNKEL come from the germline V gene (reference sequence). The CDR3 nucleotides read TGTGCCAGCAGCCAAGCAGGGAGGAATGAAAAACTGTTTTTT. This sequence encodes CASSQAGRNEKLFF. Drawing the rest from reference TRBV3-1 and TRBJ1-4, the complete variable domain is DTAVSQTPKYLVTQMGNDKSIKCEQNLGHDTMYWYKQDSKKFLKIMFSYNNKELIINETVPNRFSPKSPDKAHLNLHINSLELGDSAVYFCASSQAGRNEKLFFGSGTQLSVL.

The table lists this clonotype with a few counts. This rearrangement joins TRBV5-1 to TRBJ2-5; D remains unclear. Trimming shortened V by 0 bases and J by 1 base, and 7 bases separated the two germline ends. Germline assignment: CDR1 SGHRS and CDR2 YFSETQ. The CDR3 sequence is 14 residues long. Here the CDR3 reads CASSLEQSQETQYF. The CDR3 nucleotides read TGCGCCAGCAGCTTGGAACAGTCCCAAGAGACCCAGTACTTC.

This clonotype occurred a few times. This chain uses TRBV12-3 or TRBV12-4 with TRBJ2-7; TRBD2 is a possible D gene (6 bases). This CDR3 region has 14 residues. Trimming removed 4 bases at V and 6 bases at J, with 16 bases between. DNA of the CDR3: TGTGCCAGCAGTTCTAGCGTAGAAGTTTCCGAGCAGTACTTC. Amino acid sequence: CASSSSVEVSEQYF.

This clonotype was seen many times. This chain connects TRBV5-1 to TRBJ2-1; 9 bases map to TRBD2. CDR1 and CDR2 (germline): SGHRS, YFSETQ. The CDR3 consists of 16 residues. V was pared by 0 bases and J by 4 bases, with 5 bases of the junction left unmatched. The CDR3 nucleotides are TGCGCCAGCAGCTTGGTAGGCCTAGCGGGGTACAATGAGCAGTTCTTC. Its translation is CASSLVGLAGYNEQFF.

The J gene is TRBJ2-3, the V gene TRBV10-2; TRBD2 matches at 13 bases. V dropped 8 bases and J dropped 2; count of bases not matched to a gene: 1. The CDR3 consists of 14 residues. Germline CDR1 is WSHSY and CDR2 is SAAADI. The CDR3 DNA reads TGCGCCAGCGGGACTAGCGGGGTCACAGATACGCAGTATTTT. Protein product: CASGTSGVTDTQYF.

This clonotype was recorded only once. Given a much more abundant clone one base away, this may be a read error. The chain recombines TRBV5-1 with TRBJ2-1, with TRBD2 matching 7 bases. This CDR3 is 15 amino acids long. Germline lookup yields CDR1 SGHRS and CDR2 YFSETQ. The ends lost 0 bases at V and 8 bases at J; junction bases unmatched: 8. The CDR3, as DNA: TGCGCCAGCAGCTTGGGGCTAGCGGTAATTTATGAGCAGTTCTTC. Amino acids: CASSLGLAVIYEQFF.

This clonotype appeared many times. The gene calls are TRBV7-3 and TRBJ2-4; 9 nucleotides agree with TRBD2. Germline CDR1 and CDR2: SGHTA and FQGTGA. This CDR3 is built from 14 residues. V trimming: 8 bases; J trimming: 5 bases; junction bases outside the gene matches: 7. The CDR3 nucleotides are TGTGCCAGCGCCCCTAGCGGGACGGAAAACATTCAGTACTTC. Translation gives CASAPSGTENIQYF. Full variable domain (remainder filled in from reference TRBV7-3 and TRBJ2-4): GAGVSQTPSNKVTEKGKYVELRCDPISGHTALYWYRQSLGQGPEFLIYFQGTGAADDSGLPNDRFFAVRPEGSVSTLKIQRTERGDSAVYLCASAPSGTENIQYFGAGTRLSVL.

This clonotype came up a few times. The chain employs TRBV29-1 and TRBJ2-1, with 9 bases that match TRBD2. This CDR3 region has 14 residues. V gave up 4 bases and J gave up 5 bases; unmatched junction bases: 6. Germline V CDR1 and CDR2: SQVTM, ANQGSEA. The CDR3 loop reads CSVVISGRNNEQFF. CDR3 DNA sequence: TGCAGCGTTGTTATTAGCGGGAGAAACAATGAGCAGTTCTTC.

The V call is TRBV7-2, the J call TRBJ2-5; unclear D gene. The V end was cut by 4 bases, the J end by 1 base, with 13 bases between. The CDR3 consists of 15 residues. In germline, CDR1 is SGHTA, CDR2 FQGNSA. Here the CDR3 reads CASSSLPTAQETQYF. CDR3 bases: TGTGCCAGCAGCTCTTTACCGACTGCCCAAGAGACCCAGTACTTC.

This clonotype has ten or more counts. V is TRBV20-1 and J is TRBJ2-3, with 10 bases matching TRBD2. The CDR3 is 14 residues long. V was clipped by 6 bases and J by 2 bases; unmatched bases: 5. CDR1 is DFQATT and CDR2 is SNEGSKA in the germline V gene (reference sequence). The CDR3 reads CSATSGRVTDTQYF. In nucleotides, the CDR3 is TGCAGTGCGACGAGCGGGAGGGTCACAGATACGCAGTATTTT.

In its sample, this clonotype was seen a few times. The CDR3 nucleotides read TGCGCCAGCAGCTCTCGGACAGAAGCAGATACGCAGTATTTT. Its translation is CASSSRTEADTQYF. The chain employs TRBV5-1 and TRBJ2-3; a possible D gene is TRBD1 (6 bases). There are 14 residues in the CDR3. CDR1 SGHRS and CDR2 YFSETQ come from the germline V gene. The V and J ends lost 3 bases and 4 bases respectively, with 12 bases between them.

The DNA for the CDR3 is TGTGCCAGCAGCCTACAACTAGCGGACCGCACAGATACGCAGTATTTT. Translation gives CASSLQLADRTDTQYF. The V call is TRBV12-3 or TRBV12-4, the J call TRBJ2-3; 8 positions match TRBD2. The trim removed 6 bases at V and 1 base at J, leaving 9 bases unmatched. The CDR3 totals 16 residues.

This clonotype was found a few times. The V call is TRBV12-3 or TRBV12-4, the J call TRBJ1-2; 10 nucleotides agree with TRBD1. This CDR3 spans 13 amino acids. The V gene end was trimmed by 7 bases and the J gene end by 6 bases; junction bases not matched to a gene: 5. The CDR3 nucleotides are TGTGCCAGCAACCCGGACAGGGGGAATGGCTACACCTTC. Translating it yields CASNPDRGNGYTF.

The genes are TRBV29-1 and TRBJ2-1; D gene ambiguous. In germline, CDR1 is SQVTM, CDR2 ANQGSEA. With 4 bases removed from V and 11 bases from J, the gap between germline ends came to 9 bases. The CDR3 is 10 residues long. CDR3 DNA: TGCAGCGTTGTTGGGCAGCAGCAGTTCTTC. Protein product: CSVVGQQQFF.

This clonotype has more than one count but fewer than ten. V and J are TRBV7-6 and TRBJ2-7; D is ambiguous. This CDR3 contains 14 residues. V was trimmed by 1 base and J by 3 bases, leaving 10 bases between them. Germline V gene sequence: CDR1 SGHVS, CDR2 FNYEAQ. In DNA form, the CDR3 reads TGTGCCAGCAGCTTAGGTCCAGGAATCTACGAGCAGTACTTC. Its translation: CASSLGPGIYEQYF.

This clonotype was observed at least ten times. The chain is built from TRBV12-3 or TRBV12-4 and TRBJ1-2, with D possibly TRBD1 on 5 matching bases. The CDR3 spans 13 residues. With 1 base removed from V and 7 bases from J, the gap between germline ends came to 10 bases. DNA for the CDR3: TGTGCCAGCAGTTTAGAGGCAGGGTCTGGCTACACCTTC. This encodes CASSLEAGSGYTF.

V gene TRBV3-1 combines with J gene TRBJ2-1; 13 positions agree with TRBD2. The germline gives CDR1 LGHDT, CDR2 YNNKEL (reference sequence). Trimming removed 4 bases from V and 4 bases from J; junction bases left unmatched: 4. The CDR3 sequence is 16 residues long. CDR3 nucleotides: TGTGCCAGCAGCCCAGTGACTAGCGGGAGGTACAATGAGCAGTTCTTC. It encodes CASSPVTSGRYNEQFF.

This clonotype was detected many times. This chain connects TRBV27 to TRBJ2-1; 15 positions match TRBD2. The V and J ends lost 5 bases and 7 bases, in that order; junction bases with no gene match: 3. The CDR3 is 15 amino acids. The germline V gene has CDR1 MNHEY and CDR2 SMNVEV (reference sequence). CDR3 sequence: CASSIGTSGRNEQFF. The CDR3, as DNA: TGTGCCAGCAGTATCGGGACTAGCGGGAGGAATGAGCAGTTCTTC.

This clonotype was observed many times. CDR3 coding DNA: TGCGCCAGCAGCTTGGAAGCGGGTGAGCAGTTCTTC. Translation gives CASSLEAGEQFF. The rearrangement joins TRBV5-1 to TRBJ2-1; possible D gene TRBD2, 6 bases. Germline values: CDR1 SGHRS, CDR2 YFSETQ. Trimming left V 0 bases short and J 9 bases short, with 7 bases between. The CDR3 is made up of 12 amino acids.

This clonotype has a handful of counts. The chain combines TRBV4-2 with TRBJ2-2, with 7 bases identical to TRBD1. CDR1 LGHNA and CDR2 YNFKEQ come from the germline V gene. V dropped 2 bases and J dropped 3; count of bases not matched to a gene: 6. There are 16 residues in the CDR3. Here the CDR3 DNA reads TGTGCCAGCAGCCAAAGTGAGGGGGCCCACACCGGGGAGCTGTTTTTT. It yields the protein CASSQSEGAHTGELFF.

The table lists this clonotype with many counts. DNA for the CDR3: TGCAGCGCCCAAAGGGCCGGGGAGCTGTTTTTT. Translated: CSAQRAGELFF. The genes are TRBV29-1 and TRBJ2-2; D is ambiguous. V was cut by 7 bases and J by 6 bases, with 9 bases left in between. The germline V gene has CDR1 SQVTM and CDR2 ANQGSEA. There are 11 residues in the CDR3.

The sample holds a few counts of this clonotype. The chain employs TRBV7-2 and TRBJ2-7, with a possible D match to TRBD1 (6 bases). This CDR3 has 14 residues. Germline lookup yields CDR1 SGHTA and CDR2 FQGNSA. Trimming stripped 4 bases from V and 5 bases from J, with 15 bases between. The chain's CDR3 is CASSSPDRYHEQYF. In DNA form, the CDR3 reads TGTGCCAGCAGCTCGCCAGACAGGTACCACGAGCAGTACTTC.

In this sample, this clonotype turned up a few times. The J gene is TRBJ2-2, the V gene TRBV4-1; tentative D call: TRBD1 (6 bases). Per germline, CDR1 MGHRA and CDR2 YSYEKL. CDR3 length: 20 residues. Trimming removed 3 bases at V and 0 bases at J, with 23 bases between. The CDR3 region has the DNA TGCGCCAGCAGCCACCCAAGGAGCTTACTTCAGGGGTCGAACACCGGGGAGCTGTTTTTT. It is translated as CASSHPRSLLQGSNTGELFF.

There are a few counts of this clonotype. The chain has TRBV5-1 and TRBJ2-1; the D is unclear. From germline, CDR1 is SGHRS and CDR2 YFSETQ. This CDR3 is built from 15 residues. V was cut by 3 bases and J by 5 bases, with 15 bases left in between. The CDR3 region has the DNA TGCGCCAGCAGCTGGTGGAGCCCGACAAACAATGAGCAGTTCTTC. It yields the protein CASSWWSPTNNEQFF.